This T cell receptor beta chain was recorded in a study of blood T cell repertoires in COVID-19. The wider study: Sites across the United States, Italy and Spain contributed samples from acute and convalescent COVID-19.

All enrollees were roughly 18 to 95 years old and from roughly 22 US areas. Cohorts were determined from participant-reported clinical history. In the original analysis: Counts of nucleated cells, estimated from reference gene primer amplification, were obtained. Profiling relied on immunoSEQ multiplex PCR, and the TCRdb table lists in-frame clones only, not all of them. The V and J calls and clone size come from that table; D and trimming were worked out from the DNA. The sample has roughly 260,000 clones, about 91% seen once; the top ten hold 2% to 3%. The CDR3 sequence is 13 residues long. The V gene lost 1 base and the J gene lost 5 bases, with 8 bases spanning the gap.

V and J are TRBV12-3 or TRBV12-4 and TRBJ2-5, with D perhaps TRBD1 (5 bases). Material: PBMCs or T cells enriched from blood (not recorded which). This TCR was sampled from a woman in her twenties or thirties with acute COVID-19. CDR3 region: CASSLGGVETQYF. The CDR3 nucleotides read TGTGCCAGCAGTTTAGGGGGCGTGGAGACCCAGTACTTC.